In this sample, the clone carrying this T cell receptor (beta chain) turned up a few times. The antigen remains undetermined. The data originate from a study of untreated major depressive disorder. Whole-study results and caveats: CD4+ T cells from depressed patients used TRBV05-01 (Vbeta 5.1) more often than controls.

Clones were sequenced by immunoSEQ multiplex PCR, and TCRdb holds only the in-frame ones, with some missing. The table lists roughly 14,000 clones, about 90% of them singletons. CDR1 is MNHEY and CDR2 is SVGAGI in the germline V gene. The V end was cut by 8 bases, the J end by 4 bases, with 12 bases between. The CDR3 runs 13 residues. The receptor was isolated from a woman in her twenties or thirties with major depressive disorder. The rearrangement links TRBV6-5 to TRBJ1-5; no reliable D call. Sequencing was carried out using CD4+ T cells from PBMCs. The CDR3: CASRRRENQPQHF. The CDR3 region has the DNA TGTGCCAGCCGAAGACGGGAGAATCAGCCCCAGCATTTT.